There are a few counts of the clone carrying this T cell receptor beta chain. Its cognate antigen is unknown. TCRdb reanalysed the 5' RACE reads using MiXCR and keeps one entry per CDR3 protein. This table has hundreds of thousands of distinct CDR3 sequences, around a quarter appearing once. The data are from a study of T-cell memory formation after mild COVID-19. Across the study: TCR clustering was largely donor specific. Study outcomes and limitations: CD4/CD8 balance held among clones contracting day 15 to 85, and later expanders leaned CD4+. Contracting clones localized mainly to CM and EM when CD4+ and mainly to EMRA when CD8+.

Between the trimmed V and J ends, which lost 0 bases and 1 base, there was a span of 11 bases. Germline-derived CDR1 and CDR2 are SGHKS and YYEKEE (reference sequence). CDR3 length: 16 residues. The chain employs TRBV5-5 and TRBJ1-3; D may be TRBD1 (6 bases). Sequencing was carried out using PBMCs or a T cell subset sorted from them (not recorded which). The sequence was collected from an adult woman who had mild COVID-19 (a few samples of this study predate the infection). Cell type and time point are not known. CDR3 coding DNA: TGTGCCAGCAGCTTGGCACAGGGACCATCTGGAAACACCATATATTTT. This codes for CASSLAQGPSGNTIYF.